The 3 T cell receptor beta chains listed next were all sequenced from one sample in a study of Ad26.COV2.S vaccination and SARS-CoV-2 variants. Treatment meaning: roughly 20 received Ad26.COV2.S at low or high dose, single or two shots; five or six received placebo; per-sample allocation not given. Repertoires come from day 63 after the first vaccine or placebo injection. Sequencing was performed with immunoSEQ multiplex PCR; in TCRdb, only in-frame clones are kept and a portion is missing. The sample shows hundreds of thousands of clones, around 90% of them seen only once. The sample consisted of peripheral blood, taken in a trial of Ad26.COV2.S vaccine versus placebo. These receptors were taken from a person aged 18-65 years who received the Ad26.COV2.S COVID-19 vaccine or a placebo.

The rearrangement links TRBV25-1 to TRBJ2-7, with 9 bases matching TRBD1. The J segment lost 3 bases and the V segment lost 4 bases, leaving 7 bases of the junction unmatched. The CDR3 length is 15 residues. Germline lookup yields CDR1 MGHDK and CDR2 SYGVNS. The DNA of the CDR3 is TGTGCCAGCAGTGCACCGGGACAGGGAAGCTACGAGCAGTACTTC. This translates into CASSAPGQGSYEQYF.

CDR3 sequence: CASRSQMGGYGELFF. CDR3 DNA: TGTGCCAGCAGATCCCAAATGGGGGGGTACGGGGAGCTGTTTTTT. The J gene is TRBJ2-2, the V gene TRBV2; the match to TRBD2 covers 7 bases. Losses at the gene ends were 6 bases for V and 7 bases for J; bases not matched to a gene: 11. The CDR3 loop spans 15 amino acids. CDR1 is SNHLY and CDR2 is FYNNEI in the germline V gene.

The chain is built from TRBV7-2 and TRBJ1-5; 7 bases align to TRBD1. CDR3 length: 12 amino acids. V trimming: 3 bases; J trimming: 11 bases; junction bases outside the gene matches: 4. Germline assignment: CDR1 SGHTA and CDR2 FQGNSA. The CDR3 nucleotides read TGTGCCAGCAGCTTGTACAGGGGAGCCCAGCATTTT. Encoded protein: CASSLYRGAQHF. The complete variable domain, with remaining parts taken from reference TRBV7-2 and TRBJ1-5, reads GAGVSQSPSNKVTEKGKDVELRCDPISGHTALYWYRQSLGQGLEFLIYFQGNSAPDKSGLPSDRFSAERTGGSVSTLTIQRTQQEDSAVYLCASSLYRGAQHFGDGTRLSIL.